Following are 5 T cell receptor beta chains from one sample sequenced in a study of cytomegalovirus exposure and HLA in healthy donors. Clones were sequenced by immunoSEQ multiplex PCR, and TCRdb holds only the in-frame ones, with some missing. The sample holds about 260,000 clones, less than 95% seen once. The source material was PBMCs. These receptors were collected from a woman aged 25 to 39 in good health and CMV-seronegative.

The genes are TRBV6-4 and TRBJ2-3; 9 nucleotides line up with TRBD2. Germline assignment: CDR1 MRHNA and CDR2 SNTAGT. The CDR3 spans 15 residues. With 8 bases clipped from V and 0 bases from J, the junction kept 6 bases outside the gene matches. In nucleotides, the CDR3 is TGTGCCAGCCGACGTCTAGCGGGGAGCACAGATACGCAGTATTTT. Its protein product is CASRRLAGSTDTQYF.

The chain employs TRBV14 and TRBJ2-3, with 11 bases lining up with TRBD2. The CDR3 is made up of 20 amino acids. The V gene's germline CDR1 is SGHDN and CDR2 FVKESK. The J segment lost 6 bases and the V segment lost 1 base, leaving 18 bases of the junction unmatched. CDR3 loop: CASSQVRIPTSGILFDTQYF. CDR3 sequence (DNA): TGTGCCAGCAGCCAAGTCCGGATCCCGACTAGCGGGATTTTATTTGATACGCAGTATTTT.

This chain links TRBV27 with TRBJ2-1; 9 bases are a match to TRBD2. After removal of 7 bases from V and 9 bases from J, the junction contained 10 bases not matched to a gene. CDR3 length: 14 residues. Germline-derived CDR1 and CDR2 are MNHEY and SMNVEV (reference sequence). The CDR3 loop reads CASTGLAGVGEQFF. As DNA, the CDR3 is TGTGCCAGCACAGGATTAGCGGGAGTTGGTGAGCAGTTCTTC.

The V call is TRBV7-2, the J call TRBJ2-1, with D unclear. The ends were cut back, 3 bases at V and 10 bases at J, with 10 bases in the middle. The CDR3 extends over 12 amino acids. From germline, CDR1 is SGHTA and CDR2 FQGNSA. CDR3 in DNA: TGTGCCAGCAGCTTCAGTATACCAGAGCAGTTCTTC. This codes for CASSFSIPEQFF.

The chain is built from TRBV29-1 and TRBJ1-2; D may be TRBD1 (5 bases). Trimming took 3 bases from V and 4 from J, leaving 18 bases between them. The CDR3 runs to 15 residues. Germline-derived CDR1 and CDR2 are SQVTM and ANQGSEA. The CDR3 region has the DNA TGCAGCGTTGATCTTTATCATCAGGGTAGCTATGGCTACACCTTC. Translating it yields CSVDLYHQGSYGYTF.